This T cell receptor (beta chain) was identified in a study of CD8 T cells in Susac syndrome. CD8+ and CD4+ T cells were negatively isolated; TEMRA cells were FACS-enriched. Germline V gene sequence: CDR1 SNHLY, CDR2 FYNNEI. This CDR3 has 11 amino acids. V was pared by 7 bases and J by 11 bases, with 14 bases between. Random-hexamer reverse transcription was applied to roughly 0.45 to 1 ug RNA. An immunoSEQ multiplex PCR amplified TCR beta CDR3 over 54 Vbeta and 13 Jbeta. Each CDR3 protein gets one entry after TCRdb re-called the immunoSEQ multiplex PCR reads with MiXCR. Of about 130,000 distinct CDR3 sequences listed, approximately 94% are singletons.

The J gene is TRBJ1-1, the V gene TRBV2, with a possible D match to TRBD1 (5 bases). Material: CD4+ T cells from PBMCs. The TCR comes from a human donor with multiple sclerosis. The CDR3 DNA follows: TGTGCCAGCAATCGACAGCCGAGGGCTTTCTTT. Translation: CASNRQPRAFF.